These 28 T cell receptor beta chains came from one sample sequenced in a study of T-cell memory formation after mild COVID-19. TCRdb re-called the 5' RACE reads through MiXCR, storing one row per CDR3 protein. Altogether some 82,000 distinct CDR3 sequences are present, roughly 13% being singletons, with the ten largest covering less than 45%. The sequenced sample consisted of PBMCs or a T cell subset sorted from them (not recorded which). These receptors were taken from a man between 18 and 29 years old who had mild COVID-19 (a few samples of this study predate the infection). Cell type and time point are not known.

In this sample, this clonotype turned up a few times. The chain couples TRBV10-1 to TRBJ2-1; 9 bases line up with TRBD1. Germline lookup yields CDR1 WNHNN and CDR2 SYGVQD (reference sequence). This CDR3 contains 15 residues. V shed 3 bases, J shed 1 base, and the junction held 1 base outside the gene matches. In DNA form, the CDR3 reads TGCGCCAGCAGTGACGGGACAGGGTCCTACAATGAGCAGTTCTTC. This translates into CASSDGTGSYNEQFF.

In this sample, this clonotype turned up once. This chain links TRBV4-1 with TRBJ1-4; D remains ambiguous. Trimming cost V 1 base and J 4 bases, with 7 bases left between them. Germline V gives CDR1 MGHRA, CDR2 YSYEKL. The CDR3 length is 14 residues. CDR3: CASSQAQDNEKLFF. CDR3 sequence (DNA): TGCGCCAGCAGCCAAGCGCAGGATAATGAAAAACTGTTTTTT.

The CDR3 here is CASRSLGGPNTEAFF. The CDR3 DNA sequence: TGTGCCAGCAGATCCCTCGGGGGGCCGAACACTGAAGCTTTCTTT. This chain joins TRBV6-5 and TRBJ1-1; D is perhaps TRBD1 (6 bases). CDR1 and CDR2 (germline): MNHEY, SVGAGI. This CDR3 contains 15 residues. Trimming removed 6 bases at V and 1 base at J, with 15 bases between.

The rearrangement uses TRBV7-9 and TRBJ2-2, with D tentatively TRBD2 (5 bases). CDR1 and CDR2 (germline): SEHNR, FQNEAQ (reference sequence). V shed 1 base and J shed 5 bases, with 11 bases lying between them. There are 15 residues in the CDR3. The CDR3 region has the DNA TGTGCCAGCAGCTTAGAGCGGCCTGGGACCGGGGAGCTGTTTTTT. Its protein is CASSLERPGTGELFF.

This clonotype has only a few counts. V and J are TRBV29-1 and TRBJ2-3; D possibly corresponds to TRBD2 (6 bases). The germline V gene encodes CDR1 SQVTM and CDR2 ANQGSEA. This CDR3 contains 11 residues. V shed 4 bases and J shed 5 bases, with 7 bases lying between them. CDR3 loop: CSVGGEDTQYF. The CDR3, as DNA: TGCAGCGTTGGCGGGGAAGATACGCAGTATTTT.

DNA of the CDR3: TGTGCCATCGCTCCCGGGACCCACCTAGAGACCCAGTACTTC. Amino acids: CAIAPGTHLETQYF. The chain links TRBV10-3 to TRBJ2-5; tentatively, D is TRBD1 or TRBD2 (5 bases each). CDR1 is ENHRY, CDR2 SYGVKD, per germline. Deletions cut 8 bases from V and 4 bases from J, with 17 bases between. This CDR3 spans 14 amino acids.

The chain recombines TRBV4-1 with TRBJ1-6; D gene ambiguous. In germline, CDR1 is MGHRA, CDR2 YSYEKL. Trimming removed 3 bases at V and 7 bases at J, with 10 bases between. CDR3 size: 14 residues. The CDR3: CASSHRGENSPLHF. CDR3 in DNA: TGCGCCAGCAGCCATCGCGGGGAGAATTCACCCCTCCACTTT.

The genes are TRBV27 and TRBJ2-7; tentatively, D is TRBD1 (6 bases). The CDR3 is made up of 14 amino acids. Trimming pared 10 bases from V and 5 bases from J, leaving 21 bases between. The germline gives CDR1 MNHEY, CDR2 SMNVEV (reference sequence). The CDR3 loop reads CATAVYAGDHEQYF. As DNA, the CDR3 is TGTGCCACCGCAGTTTACGCAGGGGACCACGAGCAGTACTTC.

The J gene is TRBJ1-1, the V gene TRBV4-1; unclear D gene. CDR1 MGHRA and CDR2 YSYEKL come from the germline V gene. The CDR3 covers 15 residues. Trimming shortened V by 0 bases and J by 1 base, and 9 bases separated the two germline ends. The CDR3 protein is CASSQEVLGNTEAFF. Here the CDR3 DNA reads TGCGCCAGCAGCCAAGAGGTCCTTGGGAACACTGAAGCTTTCTTT.

This clonotype is medium-sized. This chain uses TRBV4-1 with TRBJ2-2, with 7 bases matching TRBD1. The ends lost 3 bases at V and 0 bases at J; junction bases unmatched: 7. The CDR3 loop spans 17 amino acids. CDR1 and CDR2 from the germline V gene are MGHRA and YSYEKL. CDR3 nucleotides: TGCGCCAGCAGCCAGCCTCCAGGGGGTCCGAACACCGGGGAGCTGTTTTTT. Translation gives CASSQPPGGPNTGELFF.

This clonotype was picked up a small number of times. The genes are TRBV7-2 and TRBJ2-3, with a possible D match to TRBD1 (6 bases). This CDR3 contains 20 residues. In germline, CDR1 is SGHTA, CDR2 FQGNSA. Trimming removed 0 bases from V and 0 bases from J, with 22 bases in between. CDR3 sequence (DNA): TGTGCCAGCAGCTTAGCGGTCCAGGGGCGTTATTACACTAGCACAGATACGCAGTATTTT. As protein: CASSLAVQGRYYTSTDTQYF.

This clonotype was detected a few times. The chain has TRBV4-3 and TRBJ2-2; D is perhaps TRBD1 (6 bases). The CDR3 runs to 14 residues. The V gene's germline CDR1 is LGHNA and CDR2 YSLEER. Deletions cut 3 bases from V and 6 bases from J, with 11 bases between. CDR3 DNA: TGCGCCAGCAGCCATGGCAGGGGTCCCGGGGAGCTGTTTTTT. Encoded protein: CASSHGRGPGELFF.

This clonotype was seen a handful of times. This chain connects TRBV7-8 to TRBJ2-3, with D possibly TRBD2 on 5 matching bases. This CDR3 comprises 14 residues. The V end was cut by 5 bases, the J end by 1 base, with 10 bases between. Germline V lookup: CDR1 SGHVS, CDR2 FQNEAQ. The CDR3 DNA is TGTGCCAGCAGCGCGGGTAGGGGCACAGATACGCAGTATTTT. This gives the protein CASSAGRGTDTQYF.

This chain connects TRBV29-1 to TRBJ2-5; a possible D gene is TRBD2 (5 bases). Trimming left V 4 bases short and J 1 base short, with 13 bases between. The CDR3 contains 14 residues. Germline CDR1 is SQVTM and CDR2 is ANQGSEA. CDR3 nucleotides: TGCAGCGTTGTCTTAAGCGGACTCCAAGAGACCCAGTACTTC. It codes for CSVVLSGLQETQYF.

The table lists this clonotype with a few counts. J is TRBJ2-7 and V is TRBV7-9, with a tentative D call TRBD2 (5 bases). The CDR3 is made up of 12 amino acids. The germline V gene has CDR1 SEHNR and CDR2 FQNEAQ (reference sequence). Trimming pared 5 bases from V and 5 bases from J, leaving 10 bases between. CDR3 coding DNA: TGTGCCAGCAGCGCGTCCGGGGACGAGCAGTACGTC. This encodes CASSASGDEQYV.

This clonotype appeared once. The chain employs TRBV4-1 and TRBJ1-1, with no clear D. CDR1 is MGHRA, CDR2 YSYEKL, per germline. This CDR3 is 17 amino acids long. Trimming pared 4 bases from V and 0 bases from J, leaving 18 bases between. The CDR3 sequence: CASSRTGSSFVNTEAFF. The CDR3 DNA is TGCGCCAGCAGCCGTACCGGGAGTTCCTTCGTGAACACTGAAGCTTTCTTT.

This clonotype has just a few counts. V gene TRBV6-2 or TRBV6-3 combines with J gene TRBJ2-3; D is possibly TRBD2 (5 bases). The CDR3 totals 16 residues. Germline V gene sequence: CDR1 MNHEY, CDR2 SVGEGT. V shed 8 bases and J shed 2 bases, with 20 bases lying between them. As DNA, the CDR3 is TGTGCCAGCGTTGACGAGAGGGATTGGGCCACAGATACGCAGTATTTT. Residues: CASVDERDWATDTQYF.

The chain uses TRBV12-3 or TRBV12-4 and TRBJ1-5; maybe TRBD1 (6 bases). V was trimmed by 8 bases and J by 5 bases, leaving 13 bases between them. This CDR3 has 13 amino acids. The CDR3 DNA is TGTGCCAGCCAGGGGACGGCTTATCAGCCCCAGCATTTT. It translates to CASQGTAYQPQHF.

J is TRBJ1-6 and V is TRBV5-5; possible D gene TRBD1, 5 bases. Germline lookup yields CDR1 SGHKS and CDR2 YYEKEE (reference sequence). V lost 3 bases, J lost 10 bases, and 14 bases lay in between. CDR3 length equals 14 residues. This chain's CDR3 is CASSSGGWFSPLHF. CDR3 bases: TGTGCCAGCAGCTCGGGGGGGTGGTTCTCACCCCTCCACTTT.

The chain carries TRBV5-5 and TRBJ2-5; possible D gene TRBD1, 7 bases. The CDR3 length is 16 residues. Between the trimmed V and J ends, which lost 4 bases and 1 base, there was a span of 17 bases. From germline, CDR1 is SGHKS and CDR2 YYEKEE (reference sequence). As DNA, the CDR3 is TGTGCCAGCAGCACGGTCACAGGGGACTCCCAAGAGACCCAGTACTTC. It yields the protein CASSTVTGDSQETQYF.

The chain couples TRBV29-1 to TRBJ2-5; D may match TRBD1 or TRBD2 (5 bases each). The V and J ends lost 6 bases and 0 bases respectively, with 11 bases between them. CDR3 length: 13 residues. Per germline, CDR1 SQVTM and CDR2 ANQGSEA. The CDR3 protein is CSVYGAYQETQYF. CDR3 nucleotides: TGCAGCGTGTACGGGGCGTACCAAGAGACCCAGTACTTC.

The chain employs TRBV5-1 and TRBJ2-7; D is unclear. V lost 3 bases and J 6 bases, leaving 7 bases between the germline ends. CDR1 SGHRS and CDR2 YFSETQ come from the germline V gene. The CDR3 has 11 amino acids. The CDR3 is CASSSISEQYV. The CDR3 region has the DNA TGCGCCAGCAGCTCCATCTCCGAGCAGTACGTC.

This clonotype was recorded a few times. The J gene is TRBJ1-3, the V gene TRBV20-1; D uncertain. V was pared by 1 base and J by 2 bases, with 12 bases between. Germline V CDR1 and CDR2: DFQATT, SNEGSKA (reference sequence). The CDR3 is 15 residues long. CDR3 sequence (DNA): TGCAGTGCTAGAGCAGTGTCGAAACCTGGAAACACCATATATTTT. Its protein product is CSARAVSKPGNTIYF.

This clonotype was observed at least ten times. This chain joins TRBV12-3 or TRBV12-4 and TRBJ2-7, with 7 bases matching TRBD2. CDR3 length: 14 amino acids. V dropped 3 bases and J dropped 2; count of bases not matched to a gene: 4. CDR3 in amino acids: CASSFGGTTYEQYF. The CDR3 DNA reads as TGTGCCAGCAGTTTCGGGGGGACCACCTACGAGCAGTACTTC.

The chain carries TRBV6-5 and TRBJ2-2, with D possibly being TRBD2 (5 bases). Germline assignment: CDR1 MNHEY and CDR2 SVGAGI. V was shortened by 6 bases and J by 2 bases, with 22 bases between the two germline ends. The CDR3 is 18 residues long. CDR3 region: CASSWTAGRQLNTGELFF. The CDR3 DNA reads as TGTGCCAGCAGCTGGACCGCGGGCAGGCAGCTAAACACCGGGGAGCTGTTTTTT.

In its sample, this clonotype was seen many times. This chain links TRBV18 with TRBJ2-7; no firm D call. The V gene lost 0 bases and the J gene lost 3 bases, with 0 bases spanning the gap. The CDR3 spans 11 residues. Germline-derived CDR1 and CDR2 are KGHSH and LQKENI. The DNA for the CDR3 is TGTGCCAGCTCACCACCCTACGAGCAGTACGTC. Translated, it gives CASSPPYEQYV.

The V gene is TRBV24-1, the J gene TRBJ2-1, with TRBD2 matching 13 bases. Germline CDR1 KGHDR, CDR2 SFDVKD. J lost 6 bases, V lost 4 bases, and 5 bases had no gene match. This CDR3 has 16 residues. This chain's CDR3 is CATSETGLAGFNEQFF. CDR3 bases: TGTGCCACCAGTGAGACGGGACTAGCGGGATTCAATGAGCAGTTCTTC.

V and J are TRBV4-1 and TRBJ1-3, with D possibly TRBD1 on 6 matching bases. The CDR3 length is 15 residues. Trimming left V 2 bases short and J 1 base short, with 9 bases between. Germline-derived CDR1 and CDR2 are MGHRA and YSYEKL. In DNA form, the CDR3 reads TGCGCCAGCAGCCAAATAGGGGGTTCTGGAAACACCATATATTTT. It encodes CASSQIGGSGNTIYF.